Given below is one TCR beta chain in context. Its target is unknown. The junction and the germline gene differ at one end; a read error may be behind it. The data belong to a study of CD8 T cells in ankylosing spondylitis. Overall study results and limits: Disease-linked clones reportedly showed significant enrichment in matched ankylosing spondylitis synovial fluid. Earlier literature documents some of the motif variants in reactive arthritis synovial fluid and blood. What appeared characteristic of ankylosing spondylitis blood was a TCR beta motif of 7 or 8 highly homologous variants. Disease-linked clones were CD8+ and relatively rare in peripheral blood.

Construction of TCR beta libraries was performed using quantitative 5'-RACE with molecular barcodes. TCRdb ran MiXCR on the 5' RACE reads and lists one entry per CDR3 protein. Here the sample spans 350,000 or so distinct CDR3 sequences, less than 9.5% being singletons. This CDR3 has 18 amino acids. Germline loops: CDR1 SGHRS, CDR2 YFSETQ. The TCR originated in a male donor with ankylosing spondylitis. Sequenced input: blood, either unsorted or a sorted T cell fraction (not recorded which). The chain links TRBV5-1 to TRBJ2-2, with 11 bases fitting TRBD2. CDR3 coding DNA: TGCGCCAGCAGCTTAGCTCCCGTGACTAGCGGGAACACCGGGGGGCTGTTTTTT. This encodes CASSLAPVTSGNTGGLFF. The whole variable domain, filled in from reference TRBV5-1 and TRBJ2-2, reads KAGVTQTPRYLIKTRGQQVTLSCSPISGHRSVSWYQQTPGQGLQFLFEYFSETQRNKGNFPGRFSGRQFSNSRSEMNVSTLELGDSALYLCASSLAPVTSGNTGGLFFGEGSRLTVL.